A single sample is the source of the 26 T cell receptor beta chains below, sequenced in a study of T cells in tuberculosis. Libraries were prepared by immunoSEQ multiplex PCR; TCRdb keeps only in-frame clonotypes and omits some of them. The data hold fewer than 40,000 clones, with around 95% observed a single time. Sequencing was done on a sample of PBMCs. These receptors were obtained from a donor aged 10 to 29 with latent tuberculosis or without tuberculosis infection.

This clone came up once. V and J are TRBV19 and TRBJ1-2; tentative D call: TRBD1 (6 bases). This CDR3 region has 16 residues. Trimming cost V 1 base and J 0 bases, with 12 bases left between them. Germline loops: CDR1 LNHDA, CDR2 SQIVND (reference sequence). The CDR3: CASSIAGTFTNYGYTF. CDR3 in DNA: TGTGCCAGTAGTATAGCCGGGACATTTACTAACTATGGCTACACCTTC.

The chain links TRBV4-3 to TRBJ2-2; the match to TRBD2 covers 9 bases. With V trimmed by 1 base and J by 4 bases, 4 bases remained unmatched. The CDR3 consists of 16 residues. CDR1 is LGHNA, CDR2 YSLEER, per germline. Here the CDR3 DNA reads TGCGCCAGCAGCCAAGGTGGGGGACTAGCCACCGGGGAGCTGTTTTTT. Translating it yields CASSQGGGLATGELFF.

The rearrangement joins TRBV5-1 to TRBJ2-7; D remains unclear. V was clipped by 4 bases and J by 2 bases, with 13 bases between them. Germline loops: CDR1 SGHRS, CDR2 YFSETQ. This CDR3 is built from 14 residues. CDR3 sequence (DNA): TGCGCCAGCAGCCTGGCCATCCCGGCCTACGAGCAGTACTTC. Amino acid sequence: CASSLAIPAYEQYF.

The chain links TRBV6-5 to TRBJ1-1; no clear D. V gave up 2 bases and J gave up 6 bases, with 10 bases separating them. CDR1 is MNHEY, CDR2 SVGAGI, per germline. CDR3 size: 13 residues. The CDR3 protein is CASSYPDGAEAFF. The CDR3 DNA is TGTGCCAGCAGTTACCCAGACGGAGCTGAAGCTTTCTTT.

The rearrangement joins TRBV19 to TRBJ1-1, with D tentatively TRBD1 (5 bases). The germline V and J ends were trimmed by 5 bases and 4 bases, with 11 bases remaining between them. Germline values: CDR1 LNHDA, CDR2 SQIVND (reference sequence). This CDR3 has 13 residues. This CDR3 reads CASSADRSTEAFF. The CDR3 coding sequence is TGTGCCAGTAGTGCCGACAGAAGCACTGAAGCTTTCTTT.

The genes are TRBV14 and TRBJ1-2; no firm D call. The CDR3 totals 13 residues. V was clipped by 0 bases and J by 4 bases, with 6 bases between them. Germline V gene data show CDR1 as SGHDN and CDR2 as FVKESK. The CDR3 nucleotides read TGTGCCAGCAGCCAAGATCCCTTCTATGGCTACACCTTC. Translating it yields CASSQDPFYGYTF. The entire variable domain, with the rest obtained from reference TRBV14 and TRBJ1-2, is as follows: EAGVTQFPSHSVIEKGQTVTLRCDPISGHDNLYWYRRVMGKEIKFLLHFVKESKQDESGMPNNRFLAERTGGTYSTLKVQPAELEDSGVYFCASSQDPFYGYTFGSGTRLTVV.

V usage is TRBV7-2 and J usage is TRBJ1-3; 7 bases line up with TRBD1. Germline trimming cut 5 bases from V and 9 bases from J; bases unmatched to any gene: 13. The CDR3 spans 15 residues. In germline, CDR1 is SGHTA, CDR2 FQGNSA. The CDR3 bases are TGTGCCAGCAGCACTTGGGACAGTCGCCCAAGCACCATATATTTT. This gives the protein CASSTWDSRPSTIYF. The full variable domain, rest sourced from reference TRBV7-2 and TRBJ1-3, is GAGVSQSPSNKVTEKGKDVELRCDPISGHTALYWYRQSLGQGLEFLIYFQGNSAPDKSGLPSDRFSAERTGGSVSTLTIQRTQQEDSAVYLCASSTWDSRPSTIYFGEGSWLTVV.

CDR3 amino acids: CASSRGYYGYNEQFF. The DNA for the CDR3 is TGTGCCAGCAGCCGTGGTTATTACGGGTACAATGAGCAGTTCTTC. This rearrangement joins TRBV5-6 to TRBJ2-1; D not certain. The CDR3 is made up of 15 amino acids. CDR1 is SGHDT, CDR2 YYEEEE, per germline. Trimming removed 4 bases from V and 4 bases from J, with 15 bases in between.

This clone appeared once. The chain employs TRBV7-2 and TRBJ2-5; weak D call: TRBD2 (6 bases). The CDR3 extends over 14 amino acids. Germline lookup yields CDR1 SGHTA and CDR2 FQGNSA. Trimming stripped 3 bases from V and 1 base from J, with 9 bases between. CDR3 amino acids: CASSLSSAQETQYF. In DNA form, the CDR3 reads TGTGCCAGCAGCTTGTCTAGCGCCCAAGAGACCCAGTACTTC.

The V and J genes are TRBV14 and TRBJ2-3; TRBD1 agrees at 9 bases. V trimming: 0 bases; J trimming: 3 bases; junction bases outside the gene matches: 4. Germline values: CDR1 SGHDN, CDR2 FVKESK. The CDR3 contains 16 residues. CDR3 region: CASSQDLGTGTDTQYF. The DNA for the CDR3 is TGTGCCAGCAGCCAAGATCTGGGGACAGGGACAGATACGCAGTATTTT.

This rearrangement joins TRBV28 to TRBJ1-4; TRBD1 is a possible D gene (6 bases). The CDR3 is made up of 16 amino acids. CDR1 and CDR2 (germline): MDHEN, SYDVKM. V lost 5 bases, J lost 5 bases, and 18 bases lay in between. CDR3 nucleotides: TGTGCCAGCAGTGCCCCCCTCAGGGGAAGAAATGAAAAACTGTTTTTT. The encoded protein is CASSAPLRGRNEKLFF. Based on the CDR3 plus reference TRBV28 and TRBJ1-4, the full variable domain is DVKVTQSSRYLVKRTGEKVFLECVQDMDHENMFWYRQDPGLGLRLIYFSYDVKMKEKGDIPEGYSVSREKKERFSLILESASTNQTSMYLCASSAPLRGRNEKLFFGSGTQLSVL.

The chain carries TRBV4-1 and TRBJ2-2, with D perhaps TRBD2 (5 bases). With 3 bases removed from V and 6 bases from J, the gap between germline ends came to 11 bases. The CDR3 sequence is 14 residues long. Germline lookup yields CDR1 MGHRA and CDR2 YSYEKL. CDR3 region: CASSHRGGAGELFF. CDR3 DNA sequence: TGCGCCAGCAGCCACCGAGGAGGTGCCGGGGAGCTGTTTTTT.

The V gene is TRBV7-2, the J gene TRBJ2-7, with 10 bases lining up with TRBD2. CDR1 SGHTA and CDR2 FQGNSA come from the germline V gene. CDR3 length equals 15 residues. J gave up 2 bases and V 5 bases, and 6 bases lay outside the gene matches. The CDR3 nucleotides are TGTGCCAGCAGCCCAACTAGCGGGATCACCTACGAGCAGTACTTC. Translating it yields CASSPTSGITYEQYF.

The chain carries TRBV7-7 and TRBJ2-5; D may be TRBD2 (6 bases). Germline CDR1 SSHAT, CDR2 FNYEAQ (reference sequence). The germline V and J ends were trimmed by 5 bases and 4 bases, with 14 bases remaining between them. The CDR3 totals 14 residues. This CDR3 reads CASSPTAGVETQYF. The CDR3 nucleotides read TGTGCCAGCAGCCCCACAGCGGGTGTAGAGACCCAGTACTTC.

The CDR3 region has the DNA TGTGCCAGCAGTACCCGGACAGGGGGCTTAGATACGCAGTATTTT. Protein product: CASSTRTGGLDTQYF. The J gene is TRBJ2-3, the V gene TRBV11-2; 11 bases align to TRBD1. The ends lost 6 bases at V and 5 bases at J; junction bases unmatched: 7. Germline V CDR1 and CDR2: SGHAT, FQNNGV. CDR3 size: 15 residues.

The chain links TRBV5-4 to TRBJ2-3, with TRBD2 matching over 10 bases. Germline assignment: CDR1 SGHNT and CDR2 YYREEE (reference sequence). V was pared by 0 bases and J by 0 bases, with 7 bases of the junction left unmatched. This CDR3 is built from 18 residues. CDR3 nucleotide sequence: TGTGCCAGCAGCTTGGTACGGCTAGCGGGAGCCAGCACAGATACGCAGTATTTT. This encodes CASSLVRLAGASTDTQYF.

This chain uses TRBV5-6 with TRBJ2-3, with 9 positions matching TRBD1. The CDR3 spans 14 residues. CDR1 and CDR2 from the germline V gene are SGHDT and YYEEEE. V gave up 5 bases and J gave up 7 bases; unmatched junction bases: 8. As DNA, the CDR3 is TGTGCCAGCAGACCAAGGGGACAGGGAAATACGCAGTATTTT. Translating gives CASRPRGQGNTQYF.

This rearrangement joins TRBV14 to TRBJ2-2, with 7 bases that match TRBD1. V was pared by 4 bases and J by 6 bases, with 5 bases of the junction left unmatched. This CDR3 contains 14 residues. Germline loops: CDR1 SGHDN, CDR2 FVKESK. The CDR3 sequence is CASSLLTGAGELFF. CDR3 nucleotide sequence: TGTGCCAGCAGCCTTCTCACAGGGGCCGGGGAGCTGTTTTTT.

The chain links TRBV12-2 to TRBJ2-1; whether TRBD2, the table's D call, matches the DNA was not checked. TRBV12-2 is a listed pseudogene. The CDR3 has 17 amino acids. The CDR3 DNA follows: TGTGCAAGTCGCTTAAGGGCTCCCGGGAGGTCCTACAATGAGCAGTTCTTC. Translated, it gives CASRLRAPGRSYNEQFF.

CDR3 DNA sequence: TGTGCCAGCAGCACGGGACTAGCGGTTACGCAGTATTTT. This encodes CASSTGLAVTQYF. The chain carries TRBV11-2 and TRBJ2-3, with 11 positions matching TRBD2. V was pared by 5 bases and J by 8 bases, with 3 bases of the junction left unmatched. This CDR3 contains 13 residues. CDR1 and CDR2 from the germline V gene are SGHAT and FQNNGV.

The chain carries TRBV7-3 and TRBJ2-2; TRBD2 agrees at 7 bases. J lost 3 bases, V lost 5 bases, and 6 bases had no gene match. Per germline, CDR1 SGHTA and CDR2 FQGTGA. The CDR3 spans 15 residues. CDR3 coding DNA: TGTGCCAGCAGCCTCAGCGGGATGGACACCGGGGAGCTGTTTTTT. This codes for CASSLSGMDTGELFF.

The chain joins TRBV11-2 to TRBJ2-3; TRBD2 aligns across 7 bases. The CDR3 is 15 residues long. The V and J ends lost 5 bases and 1 base, in that order; junction bases with no gene match: 6. The germline gives CDR1 SGHAT, CDR2 FQNNGV. Here the CDR3 DNA reads TGTGCCAGCAGCGTTACTAGCGCCCGCACAGATACGCAGTATTTT. Encoded protein: CASSVTSARTDTQYF.

This clone was seen a single time. The rearrangement links TRBV6-6 to TRBJ2-5, with TRBD2 matching 10 bases. Trimming at V came to 5 bases and at J to 3 bases, leaving 3 bases not matched to a gene. CDR1 MNHNY and CDR2 SVGAGI come from the germline V gene (reference sequence). The CDR3 loop spans 14 amino acids. The CDR3 loop is CASSKRGGKETQYF. The CDR3 nucleotides are TGTGCCAGCAGTAAGCGGGGGGGAAAAGAGACCCAGTACTTC.

The chain uses TRBV4-1 and TRBJ2-7; maybe TRBD2 (5 bases). V was shortened by 4 bases and J by 4 bases, with 11 bases between the two germline ends. This CDR3 comprises 13 residues. Germline assignment: CDR1 MGHRA and CDR2 YSYEKL. The CDR3 protein is CASSPSAGYEQYF. CDR3 DNA sequence: TGCGCCAGCAGCCCCAGTGCGGGTTACGAGCAGTACTTC.

This rearrangement joins TRBV13 to TRBJ2-6; 7 nucleotides line up with TRBD2. The V and J ends lost 1 base and 2 bases, in that order; junction bases with no gene match: 5. The V gene's germline CDR1 is PRHDT and CDR2 FYEKMQ (reference sequence). The CDR3 has 17 amino acids. In DNA, the CDR3 is TGTGCCAGCAGCTTAGTGGCGGGGGTAGCTGGGGCCAACGTCCTGACTTTC. It is translated as CASSLVAGVAGANVLTF.

The rearrangement uses TRBV27 and TRBJ1-2; 11 nucleotides align to TRBD1. V was pared by 6 bases and J by 7 bases, with 7 bases of the junction left unmatched. The germline gives CDR1 MNHEY, CDR2 SMNVEV (reference sequence). The CDR3 sequence is 14 residues long. The CDR3 nucleotides are TGTGCCAGCAGCCCAGCGGGGACAGGGGGTGGCTACACCTTC. Translating it yields CASSPAGTGGGYTF.